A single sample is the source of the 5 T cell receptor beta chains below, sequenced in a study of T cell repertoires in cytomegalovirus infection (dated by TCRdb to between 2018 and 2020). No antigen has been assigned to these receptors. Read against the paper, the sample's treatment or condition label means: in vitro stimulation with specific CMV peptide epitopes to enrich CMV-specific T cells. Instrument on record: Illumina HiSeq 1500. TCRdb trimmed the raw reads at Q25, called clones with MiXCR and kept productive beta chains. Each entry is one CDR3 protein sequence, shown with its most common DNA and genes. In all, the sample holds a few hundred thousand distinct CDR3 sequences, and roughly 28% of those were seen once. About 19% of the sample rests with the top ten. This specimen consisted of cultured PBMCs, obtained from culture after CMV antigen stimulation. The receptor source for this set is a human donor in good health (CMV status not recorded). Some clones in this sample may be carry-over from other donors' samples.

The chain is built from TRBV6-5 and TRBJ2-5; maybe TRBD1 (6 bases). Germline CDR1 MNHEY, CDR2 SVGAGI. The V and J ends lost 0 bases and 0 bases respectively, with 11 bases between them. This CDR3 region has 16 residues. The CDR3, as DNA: TGTGCCAGCAGTTACTCGGGGACAAAGTACCAAGAGACCCAGTACTTC. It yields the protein CASSYSGTKYQETQYF.

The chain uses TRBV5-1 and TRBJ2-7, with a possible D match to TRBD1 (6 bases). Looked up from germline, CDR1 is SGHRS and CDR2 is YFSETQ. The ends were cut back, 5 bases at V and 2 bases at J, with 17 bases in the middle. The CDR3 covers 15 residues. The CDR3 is CASRPGAGVTYEQYF. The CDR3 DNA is TGCGCCAGCAGACCCGGGGCAGGGGTCACCTACGAGCAGTACTTC.

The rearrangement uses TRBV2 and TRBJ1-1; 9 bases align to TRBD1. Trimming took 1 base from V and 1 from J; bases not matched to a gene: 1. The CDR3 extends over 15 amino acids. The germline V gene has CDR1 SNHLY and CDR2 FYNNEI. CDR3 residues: CASSEGGQGNTEAFF. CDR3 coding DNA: TGTGCCAGCAGTGAAGGGGGACAGGGGAACACTGAAGCTTTCTTT.

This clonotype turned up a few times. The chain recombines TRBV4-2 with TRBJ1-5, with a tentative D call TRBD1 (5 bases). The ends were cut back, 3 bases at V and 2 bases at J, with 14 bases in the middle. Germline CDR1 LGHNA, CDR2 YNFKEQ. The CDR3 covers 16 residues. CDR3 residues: CASSQVGGDGNQPQHF. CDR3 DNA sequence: TGTGCCAGCAGCCAGGTGGGGGGTGACGGCAATCAGCCCCAGCATTTT.

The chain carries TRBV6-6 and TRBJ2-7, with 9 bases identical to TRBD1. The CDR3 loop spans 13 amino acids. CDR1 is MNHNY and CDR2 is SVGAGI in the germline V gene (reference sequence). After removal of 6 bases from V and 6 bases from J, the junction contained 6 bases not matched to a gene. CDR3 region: CASSLGTGSEQYF. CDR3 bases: TGTGCCAGCAGCCTGGGGACAGGGTCCGAGCAGTACTTC.